This TCR beta chain was found in a study of CD8 T cells in ankylosing spondylitis. Study outcomes and limitations: Significantly higher representation of disease-linked clones was reported for matched ankylosing spondylitis synovial fluid. Past studies reported some motif variants in reactive arthritis synovial fluid and blood. Seemingly distinctive of ankylosing spondylitis blood was a TCR beta motif formed by eight highly homologous variants.

Germline V gene sequence: CDR1 SQVTM, CDR2 ANQGSEA. CDR3 length equals 12 residues. V was clipped by 6 bases and J by 7 bases, with 15 bases between them. Many counts were recorded for this clonotype. Its specificity is not known. It was by quantitative 5'-RACE with molecular barcodes that TCR beta libraries were made. TCRdb re-analysed the 5' RACE reads in MiXCR, keeping a single row per CDR3 protein. The table records fewer than 550,000 distinct CDR3 sequences, approximately 5% of them present only once. The source of this sequence is a male donor with ankylosing spondylitis. What was sequenced was blood, either unsorted or a sorted T cell fraction (not recorded which). V gene TRBV29-1 combines with J gene TRBJ2-5; D is uncertain. The CDR3 DNA sequence: TGCAGCGTCTACAGCGCCTTGGTGACCCAGTACTTC. Translation gives CSVYSALVTQYF.